What follows are 19 T cell receptor beta chains derived from one specimen sequenced in a study of blood T cell repertoires in COVID-19. The protocol was immunoSEQ multiplex PCR, while the TCRdb copy is restricted to in-frame clones and leaves out a portion. The table has around 120,000 clones, over 75% seen once. Sequences were obtained from peripheral blood. Source of these receptors: a man aged 35-49 years with active or convalescent COVID-19.

The chain couples TRBV5-1 to TRBJ2-3, with 13 bases matching TRBD2. Germline V gene sequence: CDR1 SGHRS, CDR2 YFSETQ. The CDR3 extends over 17 amino acids. The junction had 9 bases not matched to a gene; V was cut back by 4 bases and J by 4 bases. The CDR3 bases are TGCGCCAGCAGCCCCCCCCTACTAGCGGGGGGGTCAGATACGCAGTATTTT. Translated: CASSPPLLAGGSDTQYF.

V is TRBV13 and J is TRBJ1-3, with 10 nucleotides matching TRBD1. Germline CDR1 and CDR2: PRHDT and FYEKMQ (reference sequence). V lost 0 bases, J lost 4 bases, and 3 bases stayed unmatched. The CDR3 length is 16 residues. As DNA, the CDR3 is TGTGCCAGCAGCTTAGGGACAGGGGGCTCGGGAAACACCATATATTTT. As protein: CASSLGTGGSGNTIYF.

The chain has TRBV18 and TRBJ2-1; no reliable D call. Trimming took off 5 bases at V and 7 bases at J, with 21 bases between the two ends. Germline lookup yields CDR1 KGHSH and CDR2 LQKENI. This CDR3 spans 16 amino acids. The CDR3 is CASSIPPSPSRNEQFF. DNA of the CDR3: TGTGCCAGCTCAATCCCTCCCTCACCGTCGAGGAATGAGCAGTTCTTC.

This chain uses TRBV28 with TRBJ1-1; 12 nucleotides agree with TRBD1. This CDR3 contains 16 residues. Per the germline V gene, CDR1 is MDHEN and CDR2 is SYDVKM. V trimming: 6 bases; J trimming: 3 bases; junction bases outside the gene matches: 8. Written as DNA, the CDR3 is TGTGCCAGCAGCCGGGGGACAGGGGGCGTTCACACTGAAGCTTTCTTT. Its protein product is CASSRGTGGVHTEAFF.

This CDR3 reads CASSTWQGFGDTEAFF. DNA of the CDR3: TGTGCCAGCAGCACCTGGCAGGGGTTCGGGGACACTGAAGCTTTCTTT. This sequence joins TRBV27 and TRBJ1-1; maybe TRBD1 (6 bases). Deletions cut 6 bases from V and 3 bases from J, with 20 bases between. The CDR3 is 16 residues long. Germline CDR1 MNHEY, CDR2 SMNVEV (reference sequence).

This rearrangement joins TRBV7-2 to TRBJ2-2, with D possibly matching TRBD1 (6 bases). V dropped 2 bases and J dropped 4 bases, with 14 bases sitting between them. Germline-derived CDR1 and CDR2 are SGHTA and FQGNSA. The CDR3 runs to 16 residues. The CDR3 coding sequence is TGTGCCAGCAGCTTACCGATTACAGGGAGCACCGGGGAGCTGTTTTTT. It encodes CASSLPITGSTGELFF.

CDR3: CASSFSSGGSYEQYF. The CDR3 DNA reads TGTGCCAGCAGCTTTTCTAGCGGGGGCTCCTACGAGCAGTACTTC. This rearrangement joins TRBV11-2 to TRBJ2-7, with TRBD2 matching over 10 bases. V was pared by 3 bases and J by 0 bases, with 2 bases of the junction left unmatched. Germline lookup yields CDR1 SGHAT and CDR2 FQNNGV. This CDR3 comprises 15 residues.

The chain employs TRBV5-1 and TRBJ2-3; maybe TRBD2 (7 bases). CDR1 SGHRS and CDR2 YFSETQ come from the germline V gene. Trimming removed 4 bases from V and 10 bases from J, with 19 bases in between. This CDR3 has 14 amino acids. The CDR3: CASSTPSGQTAQYF. CDR3 in DNA: TGCGCCAGCAGCACCCCTAGCGGACAGACAGCGCAGTATTTT.

V usage is TRBV7-9 and J usage is TRBJ2-5; no firm D call. CDR1 and CDR2 from the germline V gene are SEHNR and FQNEAQ (reference sequence). This CDR3 comprises 13 residues. Trimming removed 0 bases from V and 7 bases from J, with 9 bases in between. Here the CDR3 DNA reads TGTGCCAGCAGCTTAGCCCTACCCGGGACCCAGTACTTC. As protein: CASSLALPGTQYF. The whole variable domain, remainder taken from reference TRBV7-9 and TRBJ2-5, is DTGVSQNPRHKITKRGQNVTFRCDPISEHNRLYWYRQTLGQGPEFLTYFQNEAQLEKSRLLSDRFSAERPKGSFSTLEIQRTEQGDSAMYLCASSLALPGTQYFGPGTRLLVL.

The CDR3 region has the DNA TGTGCCAGCACCTCCTCCAGGGCGATGCTCGGCTACACCTTC. It is translated as CASTSSRAMLGYTF. This chain uses TRBV6-5 with TRBJ1-2; D perhaps matches TRBD1 (5 bases). The CDR3 sequence is 14 residues long. Between the trimmed V and J ends, which lost 7 bases and 8 bases, there was a span of 20 bases. The germline CDR1 and CDR2 sequences are MNHEY and SVGAGI.

The chain carries TRBV7-2 and TRBJ2-1, with 8 bases that match TRBD2. In germline, CDR1 is SGHTA, CDR2 FQGNSA. V was pared by 5 bases and J by 9 bases, with 9 bases of the junction left unmatched. The CDR3 spans 14 residues. As DNA, the CDR3 is TGTGCCAGCAGCCCCCGGGCGGGGGGTAGTGAGCAGTTCTTC. Amino acid sequence: CASSPRAGGSEQFF.

The gene calls are TRBV29-1 and TRBJ1-1; weak D call: TRBD1 (5 bases). CDR3 length: 14 amino acids. The germline CDR1 and CDR2 sequences are SQVTM and ANQGSEA. V was clipped by 3 bases and J by 0 bases, with 11 bases between them. CDR3 loop: CSVEGLHMNTEAFF. As DNA, the CDR3 is TGCAGCGTTGAGGGACTGCACATGAACACTGAAGCTTTCTTT.

J is TRBJ2-1 and V is TRBV7-9; 7 bases are a match to TRBD1. Germline lookup yields CDR1 SEHNR and CDR2 FQNEAQ (reference sequence). CDR3 length: 15 amino acids. The junction had 6 bases not matched to a gene; V was cut back by 2 bases and J by 5 bases. Here the CDR3 DNA reads TGTGCCAGCAGCTTAATCCGGGACAGACACAATGAGCAGTTCTTC. Translated, it gives CASSLIRDRHNEQFF.

The chain uses TRBV19 and TRBJ2-5; D is unclear. CDR3 length: 11 residues. Looked up from germline, CDR1 is LNHDA and CDR2 is SQIVND (reference sequence). V lost 2 bases, J lost 5 bases, and 3 bases lay in between. The DNA for the CDR3 is TGTGCCAGTAGTATATCGGAGACCCAGTACTTC. Encoded protein: CASSISETQYF.

The chain couples TRBV11-2 to TRBJ2-1; 9 bases map to TRBD2. J was trimmed by 9 bases and V by 4 bases; bases with no gene match: 10. CDR1 and CDR2 from the germline V gene are SGHAT and FQNNGV. The CDR3 loop spans 15 amino acids. The CDR3 loop reads CASSSQRAGGGEQFF. CDR3 coding DNA: TGTGCCAGCAGCTCCCAACGAGCGGGGGGTGGTGAGCAGTTCTTC.

The chain is built from TRBV6-5 and TRBJ1-4, with TRBD1 as a possible D gene (5 bases). This CDR3 is 16 amino acids long. The germline V gene encodes CDR1 MNHEY and CDR2 SVGAGI. The V and J ends lost 4 bases and 8 bases respectively, with 20 bases between them. The CDR3 spells CASSSYGGRGGEKLFF. The DNA for the CDR3 is TGTGCCAGCAGTTCCTATGGGGGGAGGGGCGGCGAAAAACTGTTTTTT.

This rearrangement joins TRBV2 to TRBJ1-3; possibly TRBD1 for D (5 bases). Deletions cut 6 bases from V and 8 bases from J, with 11 bases between. The CDR3 consists of 12 residues. Germline-derived CDR1 and CDR2 are SNHLY and FYNNEI. CDR3 protein: CASSITGDTIYF. The DNA of the CDR3 is TGTGCCAGCAGCATTACAGGTGACACCATATATTTT.

V usage is TRBV27 and J usage is TRBJ2-3, with a tentative D call TRBD1 (6 bases). This CDR3 contains 15 residues. V lost 6 bases and J lost 2, with 15 bases in between. Germline V lookup: CDR1 MNHEY, CDR2 SMNVEV (reference sequence). The CDR3 sequence: CASSPQGRPTDTQYF. In DNA form, the CDR3 reads TGTGCCAGCAGCCCACAGGGCCGACCCACAGATACGCAGTATTTT.

This chain's CDR3 is CATSDSGGLGTDTQYF. In DNA form, the CDR3 reads TGTGCCACCAGTGATTCGGGGGGTTTGGGAACAGATACGCAGTATTTT. The rearrangement links TRBV24-1 to TRBJ2-3, with 7 bases fitting TRBD2. There are 16 residues in the CDR3. V lost 2 bases and J lost 3; bases outside the gene matches: 7. Germline lookup yields CDR1 KGHDR and CDR2 SFDVKD.